The rows below give T cell receptor beta chains drawn from one sample of a study of T cell responses to AZD1222 COVID-19 vaccine. Assay used: immunoSEQ multiplex PCR; TCRdb lists only in-frame clones, some missing. Of over 65,000 clones in the sample, 80% to 90% are singletons; the top ten hold approximately 5.4%. The source material was peripheral blood, sampled on day 0 of AZD1222 vaccination. All receptors derive from an adult in good health. CDR3s include the opening cysteine and the closing phenylalanine or tryptophan. Some rows have no size entry. The others give once, few or many, or a class for an expanded clone.

J gene | clone size | V gene | CDR3 protein
TRBJ1-5 | - | TRBV24-1 | CATSATPGQGIQPQHF
TRBJ1-1 | - | TRBV5-1 | CASSLGGSTEAFF
TRBJ1-5 | - | TRBV16 | CASSQSGGSHNQPQHF
TRBJ1-5 | - | TRBV6-2/TRBV6-3 | CASSTGGIQGANQPQHF
TRBJ2-5 | - | TRBV6-1 | CASSELAGQETQYF
TRBJ1-6 | - | TRBV5-1 | CASSRVPGNSPLHF
TRBJ2-7 | - | TRBV19 | CASSALWDNSYEQYF
TRBJ1-4 | - | TRBV5-1 | CASSSQGLREKLFF
TRBJ1-5 | once | TRBV7-2 | CASSGQGGSTQPQHF
TRBJ2-1 | - | TRBV11-3 | CASSLGLAGGNEQFF
TRBJ2-3 | - | TRBV27 | CASSLLASGSTDTQYF
TRBJ2-1 | - | TRBV7-2 | CASSPVGNEQFF
TRBJ2-2 | once | TRBV9 | CASSVVASGGTGELFF
TRBJ1-3 | - | TRBV7-8 | CASSLATGAGNTIYF
TRBJ2-7 | - | TRBV27 | CASRLAGATYEQYF
TRBJ1-2 | - | TRBV11-1 | CASSPQTGTNYGYTF
TRBJ1-1 | - | TRBV4-1 | CASSRYVGQLNTEAFF
TRBJ2-3 | - | TRBV5-1 | CASSLERVGTDTQYF
TRBJ2-6 | - | TRBV21-1 | CASRDRGLSGANVLTF
TRBJ1-2 | - | TRBV7-2 | CASSLSLYGYTF
TRBJ2-5 | - | TRBV7-9 | CASRQGTSEIQETQYF
TRBJ2-4 | - | TRBV28 | CASSHPTPAKNIQYF
TRBJ1-1 | - | TRBV5-1 | CASSSAGTGGPSTEAFF
TRBJ1-2 | - | TRBV4-1 | CASSPIMDRANYGYTF
TRBJ1-2 | - | TRBV14 | CASSQSWGKGGPIYGYTF
TRBJ1-1 | - | TRBV7-9 | CASSLEPIWGTEAFF
TRBJ1-5 | - | TRBV28 | CASRYQPVVRSNQPQHF
TRBJ1-3 | - | TRBV6-5 | CASSYLLGGNTIYF
TRBJ1-5 | - | TRBV2 | CASSATDNSNQPQHF
TRBJ1-2 | once | TRBV28 | CASSFRNGAPGQGAPGYTF
TRBJ1-5 | - | TRBV7-9 | CASSRGGGNQPQHF
TRBJ2-5 | - | TRBV11-2 | CASSLGRAVGETQYF
TRBJ1-2 | - | TRBV27 | CASRRSGVYGYTF
TRBJ2-3 | - | TRBV9 | CASSAYEGLSSTDTQYF
TRBJ1-2 | - | TRBV30 | CAWSVGQGLYGYTF
TRBJ1-2 | - | TRBV6-2/TRBV6-3 | CASSYGRGASGYGYTF